Sequencing of this TCR beta chain was carried out in a study of cytomegalovirus exposure and HLA in healthy donors. Study-level background: Across 350 to 500 genotyped donors, roughly 85% landed in the Caucasian-associated ancestry cluster. Findings of the study overall: The authors assumed roughly uniform sequencing depth across donors for presence/absence analyses. A classifier reportedly called cytomegalovirus status with high sensitivity and specificity. For most subjects, TCR beta sequences were reported to predict HLA-A and HLA-B alleles with accuracy.

The CDR3 is 17 amino acids. Germline V gene lookup returns CDR1 SEHNR and CDR2 FQNEAQ (reference sequence). Comment on this clone: As yet, its antigen is unknown. One end of the junction is discordant with germline, which a read error may explain.

The PCR employed 60 Vbeta primers together with 13 Jbeta primers. The protocol was immunoSEQ multiplex PCR, while the TCRdb copy is restricted to in-frame clones and leaves out a portion. This sample has about 150,000 clones; around 79% occur once, and the top ten carry roughly 0.69%. This TCR derives from a male donor in good health and CMV-seronegative. Sequenced sample: PBMCs. J is TRBJ1-4 and V is TRBV7-9, with 8 bases lining up with TRBD1. CDR3 sequence (DNA): TGTTCCAGCAGCCCCCCGGGACAGGTTGGCTCTAATGAAAAACTGTTTTTT. Protein: CSSSPPGQVGSNEKLFF.